This paragraph covers one TCR beta chain sequence. The data were taken from a study of T-cell reconstitution after alpha-beta-depleted transplantation in children. As it was prepared, the TCRbeta library received unique molecular identifiers. TCRdb analysed the PCR reads with MiXCR anew, one entry per CDR3 protein. The sample has a few hundred thousand distinct CDR3 sequences, roughly 18% seen once. The CDR3 extends over 16 amino acids. The germline V gene has CDR1 SGDLS and CDR2 YYNGEE. Trimming at V came to 3 bases and at J to 2 bases, leaving 5 bases not matched to a gene. The J gene is TRBJ2-1, the V gene TRBV9; 10 nucleotides match TRBD2. The input for sequencing was PBMCs from the stem cell graft donor, taken from the stem cell graft. The receptor's source is a human donor who donated a stem cell graft to a child with acute lymphoblastic leukemia. CDR3 region: CASSDGTSVAYNEQFF. The CDR3 coding sequence is TGTGCCAGCAGCGACGGGACTAGCGTCGCCTACAATGAGCAGTTCTTC. The complete variable domain, with remaining parts taken from reference TRBV9 and TRBJ2-1, reads DSGVTQTPKHLITATGQRVTLRCSPRSGDLSVYWYQQSLDQGLQFLIQYYNGEERAKGNILERFSAQQFPDLHSELNLSSLELGDSALYFCASSDGTSVAYNEQFFGPGTRLTVL.